Shown below are 10 T cell receptor beta chains from a single sample sequenced in a study of T cell responses to AZD1222 COVID-19 vaccine. Measured with immunoSEQ multiplex PCR; TCRdb has only the in-frame clones, and not every one. The sample shows 77,000 or so clones, roughly nine tenths of them seen only once. The sample consisted of peripheral blood, taken on day 0 of MenACWY control vaccination. The receptor set was obtained from an adult in good health.

The chain uses TRBV6-5 and TRBJ1-2, with TRBD1 as a possible D gene (5 bases). Germline V gives CDR1 MNHEY, CDR2 SVGAGI. The CDR3 spans 12 residues. Trimming cost V 6 bases and J 6 bases, with 11 bases left between them. CDR3 residues: CASSQGRDGYTF. CDR3 nucleotides: TGTGCCAGCAGCCAGGGAAGGGATGGCTACACCTTC.

Only one count was recorded for this clone. The chain joins TRBV21-1 to TRBJ1-5. TRBV21-1 is recorded as a pseudogene. The CDR3 loop spans 12 amino acids. The CDR3 DNA follows: TGTGCCAGCAGCAAAGACGGTCAGCCCCAGCATTTT. This translates into CASSKDGQPQHF.

The gene calls are TRBV6-2 or TRBV6-3 and TRBJ2-3; 12 positions agree with TRBD2. Germline V gene lookup returns CDR1 MNHEY and CDR2 SVGEGT. The CDR3 is 18 residues long. The ends lost 2 bases at V and 3 bases at J; junction bases unmatched: 9. This CDR3 reads CASSYTPGLAGKTDTQYF. CDR3 DNA sequence: TGTGCCAGCAGTTACACACCAGGACTAGCGGGGAAAACAGATACGCAGTATTTT.

This rearrangement joins TRBV7-2 to TRBJ2-1; D not resolved. This CDR3 has 14 amino acids. The V end lost 0 bases, the J end lost 6 bases, and 9 bases lay between the germline ends. Looked up from germline, CDR1 is SGHTA and CDR2 is FQGNSA. The CDR3 sequence: CASSLALLFNEQFF. The CDR3 nucleotides are TGTGCCAGCAGCTTAGCGCTCCTTTTCAATGAGCAGTTCTTC.

The J gene is TRBJ2-1, the V gene TRBV6-1, with 8 bases lining up with TRBD2. CDR3 length: 14 residues. Germline V gives CDR1 MNHNS, CDR2 SASEGT. V trimming: 3 bases; J trimming: 10 bases; junction bases outside the gene matches: 8. For the CDR3, the DNA is TGTGCCAGCAGTGATATGGCGGGGGGCCCAGAGCAGTTCTTC. Protein product: CASSDMAGGPEQFF.

This chain connects TRBV5-1 to TRBJ2-1, with D perhaps TRBD1 (6 bases). Germline CDR1 reads SGHRS; CDR2 reads YFSETQ. V was trimmed by 2 bases and J by 7 bases, leaving 16 bases between them. CDR3 length: 15 amino acids. The CDR3, as DNA: TGCGCCAGCAGCTTAGGAGAAATACAGGGTAATGAGCAGTTCTTC. It specifies CASSLGEIQGNEQFF.

J is TRBJ1-1 and V is TRBV11-3; D is unclear. V was pared by 8 bases and J by 1 base, with 11 bases between. The CDR3 consists of 13 residues. Germline CDR1 reads SGHNT; CDR2 reads YENEEA. This chain's CDR3 is CASGLWSNTEAFF. For the CDR3, the DNA is TGTGCCAGCGGCCTTTGGTCGAACACTGAAGCTTTCTTT.

This sequence joins TRBV7-8 and TRBJ2-7; the D gene could be TRBD1 or TRBD2 (5 bases each). Germline-derived CDR1 and CDR2 are SGHVS and FQNEAQ. Trimming took 1 base from V and 3 from J, leaving 22 bases between them. The length of the CDR3 is 18 residues. The CDR3 is CASSLGSFPGVGVYEQYF. The CDR3 DNA sequence: TGTGCCAGCAGCTTAGGAAGCTTCCCCGGGGTAGGGGTCTACGAGCAGTACTTC.

The V gene is TRBV25-1, the J gene TRBJ2-5; 8 positions agree with TRBD1. The CDR3 extends over 17 amino acids. V was clipped by 1 base and J by 5 bases; unmatched bases: 12. Germline lookup yields CDR1 MGHDK and CDR2 SYGVNS. DNA for the CDR3: TGTGCCAGCAGTGAATTGAGGGGGCAGGGGGCGAGTGAGACCCAGTACTTC. Protein sequence: CASSELRGQGASETQYF.

The V gene is TRBV5-1, the J gene TRBJ1-1; D unclear. Trimming cost V 0 bases and J 0 bases, with 12 bases left between them. CDR3 length equals 16 residues. The germline V gene encodes CDR1 SGHRS and CDR2 YFSETQ. The CDR3 DNA reads TGCGCCAGCAGCTTGGACGTGATCCCTGTGAACACTGAAGCTTTCTTT. Translated, it gives CASSLDVIPVNTEAFF.